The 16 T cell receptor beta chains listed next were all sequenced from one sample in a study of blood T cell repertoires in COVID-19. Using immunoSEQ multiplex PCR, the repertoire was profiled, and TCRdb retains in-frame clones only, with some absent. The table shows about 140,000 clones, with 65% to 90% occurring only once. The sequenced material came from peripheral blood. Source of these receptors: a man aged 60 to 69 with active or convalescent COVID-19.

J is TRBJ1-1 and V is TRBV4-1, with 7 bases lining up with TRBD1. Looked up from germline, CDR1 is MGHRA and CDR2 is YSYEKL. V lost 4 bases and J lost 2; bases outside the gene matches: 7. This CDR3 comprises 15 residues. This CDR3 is CASSRNRGFNTEAFF. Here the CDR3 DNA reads TGCGCCAGCAGCCGTAACAGGGGATTCAACACTGAAGCTTTCTTT.

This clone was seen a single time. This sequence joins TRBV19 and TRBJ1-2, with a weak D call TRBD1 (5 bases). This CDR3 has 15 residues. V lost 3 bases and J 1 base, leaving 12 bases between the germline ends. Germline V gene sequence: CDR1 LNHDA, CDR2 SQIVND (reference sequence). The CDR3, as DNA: TGTGCCAGTAGTATCTTCGGGGGGGGTAACTATGGCTACACCTTC. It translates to CASSIFGGGNYGYTF.

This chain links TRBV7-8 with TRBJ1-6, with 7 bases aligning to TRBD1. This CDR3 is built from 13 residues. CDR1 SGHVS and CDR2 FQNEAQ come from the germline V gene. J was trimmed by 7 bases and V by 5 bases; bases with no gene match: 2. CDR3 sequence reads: CASSRDSNSPLHF. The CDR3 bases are TGTGCCAGCAGCCGGGACAGCAATTCACCCCTCCACTTT. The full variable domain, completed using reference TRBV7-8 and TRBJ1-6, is GAGVSQSPRYKVAKRGQDVALRCDPISGHVSLFWYQQALGQGPEFLTYFQNEAQLDKSGLPSDRFFAERPEGSVSTLKIQRTQQEDSAVYLCASSRDSNSPLHFGNGTRLTVT.

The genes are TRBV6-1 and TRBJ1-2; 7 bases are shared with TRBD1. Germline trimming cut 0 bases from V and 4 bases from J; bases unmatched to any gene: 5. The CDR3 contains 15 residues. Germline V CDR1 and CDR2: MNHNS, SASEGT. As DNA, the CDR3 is TGTGCCAGCAGTGAAGCTAGGACAGGAGCCTATGGCTACACCTTC. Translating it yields CASSEARTGAYGYTF.

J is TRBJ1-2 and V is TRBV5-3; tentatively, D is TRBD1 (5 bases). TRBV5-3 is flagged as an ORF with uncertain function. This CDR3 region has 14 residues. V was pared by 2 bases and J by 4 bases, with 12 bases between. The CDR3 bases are TGTGCCAGAAGCTTAGCAGGGTTCGGCTATGGCTACACCTTC. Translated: CARSLAGFGYGYTF.

The CDR3 bases are TGTGCCAGCAGTCTTCAGTATGGCGGGGACCACCAAGAGACCCAGTACTTC. Translated: CASSLQYGGDHQETQYF. V and J are TRBV27 and TRBJ2-5; possible D gene TRBD2, 6 bases. The CDR3 is 17 residues long. Germline V lookup: CDR1 MNHEY, CDR2 SMNVEV (reference sequence). Between the trimmed V and J ends, which lost 5 bases and 0 bases, there was a span of 19 bases.

This CDR3 is CASSGRGGSPLHF. Written as DNA, the CDR3 is TGTGCCAGCAGTGGACGGGGTGGGTCACCCCTCCACTTT. This chain connects TRBV4-2 to TRBJ1-6, with D uncertain. The CDR3 extends over 13 amino acids. The V gene's germline CDR1 is LGHNA and CDR2 YNFKEQ. Trimming took off 6 bases at V and 10 bases at J, with 13 bases between the two ends.

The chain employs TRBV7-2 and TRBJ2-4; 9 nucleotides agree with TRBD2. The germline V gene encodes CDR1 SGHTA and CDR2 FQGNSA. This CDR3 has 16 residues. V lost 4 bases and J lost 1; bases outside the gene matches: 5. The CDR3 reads CASSSGLALAKNIQYF. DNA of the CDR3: TGTGCCAGCAGCTCCGGACTAGCGTTGGCCAAAAACATTCAGTACTTC.

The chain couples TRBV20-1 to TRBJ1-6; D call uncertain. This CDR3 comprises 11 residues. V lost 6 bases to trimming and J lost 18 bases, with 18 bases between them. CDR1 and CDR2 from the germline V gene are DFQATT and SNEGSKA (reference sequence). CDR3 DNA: TGCAGTGCCAGTGGCGGCAGCCGGTACCACTTT. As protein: CSASGGSRYHF.

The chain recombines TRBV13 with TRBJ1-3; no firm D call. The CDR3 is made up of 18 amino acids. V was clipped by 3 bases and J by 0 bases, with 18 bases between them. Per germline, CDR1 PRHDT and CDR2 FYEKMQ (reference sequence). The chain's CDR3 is CASSFDRWTTSSGNTIYF. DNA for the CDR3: TGTGCCAGCAGCTTCGATCGGTGGACGACTAGCTCTGGAAACACCATATATTTT. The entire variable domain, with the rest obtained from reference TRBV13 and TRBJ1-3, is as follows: AAGVIQSPRHLIKEKRETATLKCYPIPRHDTVYWYQQGPGQDPQFLISFYEKMQSDKGSIPDRFSAQQFSDYHSELNMSSLELGDSALYFCASSFDRWTTSSGNTIYFGEGSWLTVV.

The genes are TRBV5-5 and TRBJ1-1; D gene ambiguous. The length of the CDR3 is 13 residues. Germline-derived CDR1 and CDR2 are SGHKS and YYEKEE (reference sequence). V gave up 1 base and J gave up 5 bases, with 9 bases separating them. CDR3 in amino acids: CASSLFLGTEAFF. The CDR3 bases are TGTGCCAGCAGCTTGTTCCTAGGTACTGAAGCTTTCTTT.

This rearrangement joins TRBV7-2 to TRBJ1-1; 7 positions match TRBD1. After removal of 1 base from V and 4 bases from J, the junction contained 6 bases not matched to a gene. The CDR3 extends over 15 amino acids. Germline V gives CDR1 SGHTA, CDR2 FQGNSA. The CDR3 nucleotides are TGTGCCAGCAGCTTAGGGATTGCAGGGGGCACTGAAGCTTTCTTT. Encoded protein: CASSLGIAGGTEAFF. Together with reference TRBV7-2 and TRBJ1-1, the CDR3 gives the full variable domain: GAGVSQSPSNKVTEKGKDVELRCDPISGHTALYWYRQSLGQGLEFLIYFQGNSAPDKSGLPSDRFSAERTGGSVSTLTIQRTQQEDSAVYLCASSLGIAGGTEAFFGQGTRLTVV.

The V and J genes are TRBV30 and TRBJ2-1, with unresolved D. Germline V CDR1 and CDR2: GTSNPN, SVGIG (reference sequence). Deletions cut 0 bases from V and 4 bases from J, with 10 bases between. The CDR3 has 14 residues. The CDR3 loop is CAWSVSAVYNEQFF. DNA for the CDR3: TGTGCCTGGAGTGTAAGCGCCGTTTACAATGAGCAGTTCTTC.

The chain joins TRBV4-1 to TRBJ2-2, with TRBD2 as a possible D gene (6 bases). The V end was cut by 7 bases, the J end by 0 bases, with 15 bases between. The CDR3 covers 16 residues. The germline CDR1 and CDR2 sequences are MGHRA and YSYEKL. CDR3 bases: TGCGCCAGCACCACGGTATCGGGGGCGAACACCGGGGAGCTGTTTTTT. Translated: CASTTVSGANTGELFF.

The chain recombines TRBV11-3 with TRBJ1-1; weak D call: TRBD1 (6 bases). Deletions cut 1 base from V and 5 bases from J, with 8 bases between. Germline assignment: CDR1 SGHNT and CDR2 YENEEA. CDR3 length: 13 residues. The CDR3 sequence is CASSLGDRTEAFF. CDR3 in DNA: TGTGCCAGCAGCTTAGGTGACAGGACTGAAGCTTTCTTT.

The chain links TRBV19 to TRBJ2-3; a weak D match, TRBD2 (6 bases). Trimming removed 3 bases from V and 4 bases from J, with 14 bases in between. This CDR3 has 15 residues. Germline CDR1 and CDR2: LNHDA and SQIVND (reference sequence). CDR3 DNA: TGTGCCAGTAGTATTGGGGGGTATGACGCAGATACGCAGTATTTT. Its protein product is CASSIGGYDADTQYF.